The 4 T cell receptor beta chains below come from one sample, sequenced in a study of blood T cell repertoires in COVID-19. This table comes from immunoSEQ multiplex PCR, and its TCRdb copy is limited to in-frame clones, with some not included. Of 80,000 to 95,000 clones detected, over 75% appear once; the ten largest clones hold around an eighth. The sample was peripheral blood. All receptors come from a human donor in a cohort sampled during active COVID-19.

The chain is built from TRBV10-3 and TRBJ1-1; 8 nucleotides line up with TRBD1. V lost 6 bases and J lost 1; bases outside the gene matches: 4. CDR1 is ENHRY, CDR2 SYGVKD, per germline. The CDR3 length is 14 residues. CDR3 in amino acids: CAIRQGAWNTEAFF. CDR3 coding DNA: TGTGCCATCAGGCAGGGGGCCTGGAACACTGAAGCTTTCTTT.

This clone was seen a single time. The chain couples TRBV5-4 to TRBJ2-7, with 11 bases identical to TRBD2. Germline V lookup: CDR1 SGHNT, CDR2 YYREEE (reference sequence). The CDR3 is 17 amino acids. V lost 4 bases to trimming and J lost 1 base; unmatched junction nucleotides: 10. CDR3 sequence (DNA): TGTGCCAGCAGCGATGGGCTAGCGGGAGGTTGGTCCTACGAGCAGTACTTC. Translated: CASSDGLAGGWSYEQYF.

V is TRBV25-1 and J is TRBJ1-1, with D perhaps matching TRBD1 (6 bases). With 5 bases removed from V and 2 bases from J, the gap between germline ends came to 9 bases. The CDR3 runs to 13 residues. Germline V gives CDR1 MGHDK, CDR2 SYGVNS. The CDR3 DNA sequence: TGTGCCAGCAGTTCCAGGGGTAACACTGAAGCTTTCTTT. It is translated as CASSSRGNTEAFF.

The chain couples TRBV6-2 or TRBV6-3 to TRBJ1-2; 7 bases agree with TRBD1. The CDR3 runs 15 residues. Germline loops: CDR1 MNHEY, CDR2 SVGEGT. Losses at the gene ends were 2 bases for V and 2 bases for J; bases not matched to a gene: 5. The CDR3 spells CASSYLDRPNYGYTF. The CDR3 DNA reads as TGTGCCAGCAGTTACCTGGACAGGCCGAACTATGGCTACACCTTC.